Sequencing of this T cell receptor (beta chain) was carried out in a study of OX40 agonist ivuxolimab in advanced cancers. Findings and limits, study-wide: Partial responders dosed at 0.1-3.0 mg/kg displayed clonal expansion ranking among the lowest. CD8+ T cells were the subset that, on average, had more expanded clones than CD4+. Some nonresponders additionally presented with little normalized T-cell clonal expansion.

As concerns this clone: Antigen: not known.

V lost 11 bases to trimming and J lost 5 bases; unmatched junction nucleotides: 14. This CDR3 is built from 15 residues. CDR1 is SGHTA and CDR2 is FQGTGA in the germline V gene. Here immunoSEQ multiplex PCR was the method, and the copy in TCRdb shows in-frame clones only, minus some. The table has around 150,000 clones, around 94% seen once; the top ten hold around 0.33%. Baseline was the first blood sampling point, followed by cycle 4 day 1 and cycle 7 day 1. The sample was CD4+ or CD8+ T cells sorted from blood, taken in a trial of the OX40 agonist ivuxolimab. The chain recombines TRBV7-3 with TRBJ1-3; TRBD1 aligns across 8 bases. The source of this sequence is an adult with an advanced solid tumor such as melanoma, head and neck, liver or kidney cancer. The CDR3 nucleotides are TGTGCCCCGGCAAAAAGGACAGGGTCAAGAAACACCATATATTTT. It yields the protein CAPAKRTGSRNTIYF. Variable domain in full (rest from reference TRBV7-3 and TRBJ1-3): GAGVSQTPSNKVTEKGKYVELRCDPISGHTALYWYRQSLGQGPEFLIYFQGTGAADDSGLPNDRFFAVRPEGSVSTLKIQRTERGDSAVYLCAPAKRTGSRNTIYFGEGSWLTVV.